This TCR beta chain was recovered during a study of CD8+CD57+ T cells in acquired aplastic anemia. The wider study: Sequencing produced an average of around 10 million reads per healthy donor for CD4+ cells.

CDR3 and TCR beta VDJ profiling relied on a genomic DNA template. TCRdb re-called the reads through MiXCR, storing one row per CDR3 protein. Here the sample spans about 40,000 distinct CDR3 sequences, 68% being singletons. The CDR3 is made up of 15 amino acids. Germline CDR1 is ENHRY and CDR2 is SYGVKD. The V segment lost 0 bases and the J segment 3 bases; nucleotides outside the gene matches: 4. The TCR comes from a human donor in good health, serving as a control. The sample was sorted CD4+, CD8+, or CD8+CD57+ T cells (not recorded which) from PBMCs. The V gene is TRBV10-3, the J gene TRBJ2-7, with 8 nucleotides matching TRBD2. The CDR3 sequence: CAISESSAGGYEQYF. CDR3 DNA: TGTGCCATCAGTGAGTCATCGGCGGGGGGCTACGAGCAGTACTTC.